Described below is a single TCR beta chain sequence and its context. Trimming shortened V by 2 bases and J by 2 bases, and 13 bases separated the two germline ends. This CDR3 has 15 amino acids. Germline values: CDR1 SEHNR, CDR2 FQNEAQ (reference sequence). The TCR beta repertoire was assessed by survey-level immunoSEQ sequencing. Method: immunoSEQ multiplex PCR; TCRdb's copy keeps in-frame clones and lacks some. There are around 54,000 clones in the sample; 80% to 95% occur only once, and roughly a tenth lies in the top ten. The J gene is TRBJ2-7, the V gene TRBV7-9; TRBD2 is a possible D gene (5 bases). The specimen sequenced was PBMCs. This TCR came from a man aged 35 to 55 with rheumatoid arthritis. CDR3 in amino acids: CASSLRSSPTYEQYF. CDR3 sequence (DNA): TGTGCCAGCAGCTTACGCTCTAGCCCAACCTACGAGCAGTACTTC.